Sequencing of this T cell receptor beta chain was carried out in a study of blood T cell repertoires in COVID-19. The ends were cut back, 1 base at V and 7 bases at J, with 10 bases in the middle. The CDR3 sequence is 13 residues long. The germline V gene encodes CDR1 LGHDT and CDR2 YNNKEL (reference sequence). Participants, roughly 18 to 89 years old, spanned around 26 US areas. Allocation to cohorts depended on clinical history reported by the participants. Either two negative PCRs, clearance, or symptom resolution qualified Cohort 3 donors as recovered. TCRdb's copy holds only in-frame clones and misses some; the assay was immunoSEQ multiplex PCR. This sample has a few hundred thousand clones; about 88% occur once, and the top ten carry around 3%.

The receptor was derived from a woman aged 30 to 39 who had recovered from COVID-19. This chain uses TRBV3-1 (or the pseudogene TRBV3-2) with TRBJ1-1; D uncertain. What was sequenced was PBMCs or T cells enriched from blood (not recorded which). CDR3 coding DNA: TGTGCCAGCAGCCAAGTACTAAGGAGTGAAGCTTTCTTT. It translates to CASSQVLRSEAFF.